The next 14 T cell receptor beta chains were all read from a single sample in a study of T cell responses to AZD1222 COVID-19 vaccine. Clones were read by immunoSEQ multiplex PCR, and TCRdb kept only the in-frame ones, dropping some. The data show 120,000 to 150,000 clones, about 92% seen once. Here the sequenced sample was peripheral blood, taken on day 0 of AZD1222 vaccination. Receptors were obtained from an adult in good health.

The chain couples TRBV12-3 or TRBV12-4 to TRBJ1-1; D is unclear. V lost 6 bases, J lost 1 base, and 6 bases lay in between. This CDR3 spans 12 amino acids. CDR3 loop: CASRQRNTEAFF. The CDR3 DNA reads as TGTGCCAGCAGGCAGCGGAACACTGAAGCTTTCTTT.

V gene TRBV19 combines with J gene TRBJ2-2; the match to TRBD2 covers 10 bases. Losses at the gene ends were 4 bases for V and 8 bases for J; bases not matched to a gene: 10. Germline loops: CDR1 LNHDA, CDR2 SQIVND (reference sequence). The length of the CDR3 is 16 residues. The CDR3: CASSSSGLARVGELFF. CDR3 sequence (DNA): TGTGCCAGTAGTAGTTCGGGACTAGCGAGGGTGGGGGAGCTGTTTTTT.

CDR3 in amino acids: CASSEIGGTGGGYGYTF. CDR3 coding DNA: TGTGCCAGCAGTGAAATCGGTGGGACAGGGGGAGGCTATGGCTACACCTTC. The chain joins TRBV6-1 to TRBJ1-2; 11 nucleotides match TRBD1. V was clipped by 2 bases and J by 4 bases; unmatched bases: 9. Per the germline V gene, CDR1 is MNHNS and CDR2 is SASEGT. This CDR3 is 17 amino acids long.

The CDR3 region is CASSLGETETQYF. In DNA, the CDR3 is TGTGCCAGCAGCTTGGGGGAGACAGAGACCCAGTACTTC. J is TRBJ2-5 and V is TRBV7-9; TRBD1 or TRBD2 may be the D gene (5 bases each). CDR1 is SEHNR and CDR2 is FQNEAQ in the germline V gene (reference sequence). The V end was cut by 3 bases, the J end by 4 bases, with 9 bases between. The CDR3 covers 13 residues. Looking up the rest from reference TRBV7-9 and TRBJ2-5 gives the full variable domain: DTGVSQNPRHKITKRGQNVTFRCDPISEHNRLYWYRQTLGQGPEFLTYFQNEAQLEKSRLLSDRFSAERPKGSFSTLEIQRTEQGDSAMYLCASSLGETETQYFGPGTRLLVL.

The V call is TRBV10-3, the J call TRBJ1-1, with D maybe TRBD1 (6 bases). Trimming stripped 3 bases from V and 1 base from J, with 12 bases between. The CDR3 has 15 residues. Germline lookup yields CDR1 ENHRY and CDR2 SYGVKD. The CDR3 DNA reads TGTGCCATCAGTGACCCGGGACACTCGAACACTGAAGCTTTCTTT. It specifies CAISDPGHSNTEAFF.

CDR3 DNA sequence: TGTGCCAGTAGTGGACTAGGGGTGCAGTTCTTC. It yields the protein CASSGLGVQFF. V usage is TRBV19 and J usage is TRBJ2-1, with 7 bases lining up with TRBD2. This CDR3 has 11 residues. CDR1 LNHDA and CDR2 SQIVND come from the germline V gene (reference sequence). V lost 5 bases and J lost 12; bases outside the gene matches: 4.

CDR3: CASSLVGGTSVTGQFF. In DNA, the CDR3 is TGTGCCAGCAGCTTAGTGGGGGGAACTAGCGTTACGGGGCAGTTCTTC. The gene calls are TRBV7-9 and TRBJ2-1; 7 bases are a match to TRBD2. With V trimmed by 1 base and J by 12 bases, 15 bases remained unmatched. This CDR3 region has 16 residues. Germline loops: CDR1 SEHNR, CDR2 FQNEAQ (reference sequence).

The gene calls are TRBV16 and TRBJ1-1, with unresolved D. V lost 3 bases to trimming and J lost 1 base, with 12 bases between them. CDR1 and CDR2 (germline): KGHSY, FQNENV. The CDR3 spans 15 residues. The CDR3 DNA reads TGTGCCAGCAGCCACCTTAACGCACCGAACACTGAAGCTTTCTTT. This translates into CASSHLNAPNTEAFF.

This chain connects TRBV7-9 to TRBJ1-2; a possible D gene is TRBD1 (5 bases). This CDR3 is 16 amino acids long. Germline CDR1 reads SEHNR; CDR2 reads FQNEAQ (reference sequence). The V and J ends lost 7 bases and 4 bases respectively, with 22 bases between them. The CDR3 region has the DNA TGTGCCAGCAAATCTAAGAAGGGTCATCAGGGCTATGGCTACACCTTC. Its translation: CASKSKKGHQGYGYTF.

The genes are TRBV7-2 and TRBJ1-1; the D is unclear. The germline V gene has CDR1 SGHTA and CDR2 FQGNSA. Between the trimmed V and J ends, which lost 3 bases and 3 bases, there was a span of 8 bases. This CDR3 spans 13 amino acids. CDR3 region: CASSLGSYTEAFF. CDR3 DNA sequence: TGTGCCAGCAGCTTGGGGTCCTACACTGAAGCTTTCTTT.

The chain joins TRBV5-6 to TRBJ1-1, with 7 positions matching TRBD1. Per the germline V gene, CDR1 is SGHDT and CDR2 is YYEEEE. V was pared by 4 bases and J by 10 bases, with 13 bases of the junction left unmatched. CDR3 size: 14 residues. For the CDR3, the DNA is TGTGCCAGCAGCACGAGGGTCACAGGGGTGGGAGCTTTCTTT. Its translation: CASSTRVTGVGAFF.

CDR3: CASSVREWNRGLYEQYF. The CDR3 bases are TGTGCCAGCAGCGTCCGGGAGTGGAACAGGGGGCTGTACGAGCAGTACTTC. The chain combines TRBV21-1 with TRBJ2-7; no DNA check was done on the table's D call, TRBD1. TRBV21-1 is a known pseudogene. The CDR3 consists of 17 residues.

The V and J genes are TRBV3-1 (or the pseudogene TRBV3-2) and TRBJ2-2, with TRBD2 matching 8 bases. V lost 0 bases to trimming and J lost 5 bases; unmatched junction nucleotides: 8. Germline V CDR1 and CDR2: LGHDT, YNNKEL (reference sequence). The CDR3 contains 17 residues. This CDR3 is CASSQDLLSSGTGELFF. Written as DNA, the CDR3 is TGTGCCAGCAGCCAAGATCTTCTTTCTAGCGGGACCGGGGAGCTGTTTTTT.

The chain couples TRBV18 to TRBJ2-7, with 7 bases fitting TRBD1. V lost 0 bases, J lost 7 bases, and 12 bases stayed unmatched. Per germline, CDR1 KGHSH and CDR2 LQKENI. CDR3 length: 16 residues. The CDR3 region is CASSPPGDRASGEQYF. In DNA, the CDR3 is TGTGCCAGCTCACCACCAGGGGACAGAGCTTCGGGGGAGCAGTACTTC.